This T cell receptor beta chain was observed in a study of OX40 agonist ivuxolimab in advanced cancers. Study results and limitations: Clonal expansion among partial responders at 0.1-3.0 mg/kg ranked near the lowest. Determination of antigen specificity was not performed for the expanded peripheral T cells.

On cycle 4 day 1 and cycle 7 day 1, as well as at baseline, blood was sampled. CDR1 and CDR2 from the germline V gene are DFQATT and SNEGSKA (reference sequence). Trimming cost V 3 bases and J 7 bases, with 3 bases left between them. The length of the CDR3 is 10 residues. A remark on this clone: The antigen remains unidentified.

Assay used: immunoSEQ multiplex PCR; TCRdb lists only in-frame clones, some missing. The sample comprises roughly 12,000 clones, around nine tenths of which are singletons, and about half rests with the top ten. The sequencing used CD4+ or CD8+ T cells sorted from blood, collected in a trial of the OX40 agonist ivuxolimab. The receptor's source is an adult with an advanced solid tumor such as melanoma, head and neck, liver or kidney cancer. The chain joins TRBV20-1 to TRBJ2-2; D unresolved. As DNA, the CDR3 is TGCAGTGCTAGGGACGGGGAGCTGTTTTTT. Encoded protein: CSARDGELFF.